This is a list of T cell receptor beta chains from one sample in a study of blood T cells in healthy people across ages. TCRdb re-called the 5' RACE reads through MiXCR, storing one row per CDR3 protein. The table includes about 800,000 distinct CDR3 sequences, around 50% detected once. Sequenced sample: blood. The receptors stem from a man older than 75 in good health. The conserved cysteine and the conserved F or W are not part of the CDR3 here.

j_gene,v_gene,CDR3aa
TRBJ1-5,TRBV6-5,ASTSRQGGNQPQH
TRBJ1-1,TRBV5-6,ASIRLRGTEAF
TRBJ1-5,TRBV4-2,ASSQDGGADSNQPQH
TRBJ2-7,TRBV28,ASSLGVGREQY
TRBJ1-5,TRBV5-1,ASSLYGSGNQPQH
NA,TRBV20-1,SARDRESCEQY
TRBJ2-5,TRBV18,ASSPRTGNQETQY
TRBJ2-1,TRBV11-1,ASSLRTSSEQF
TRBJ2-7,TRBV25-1,ASSEYRGHSYEQY
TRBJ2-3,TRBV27,ASSFRRLDTQY
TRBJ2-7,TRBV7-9,ASSARDAIYEQY
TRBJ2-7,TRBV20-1,SARDRTGAAVYEQY
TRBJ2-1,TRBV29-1,SVGAGSGNEQF
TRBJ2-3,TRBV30,AWSPKGVGARTGTDTQY
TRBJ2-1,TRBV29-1,SVGETSGSGEQF
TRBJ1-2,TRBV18,ASHRGPNYGYT
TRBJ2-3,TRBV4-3,ASSQDLQRSTDTQY
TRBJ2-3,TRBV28,ASGTWDNTQY